This passage covers 22 T cell receptor beta chains from one sample sequenced in a study of cytomegalovirus exposure and HLA in healthy donors (dated by TCRdb to about 2017). The library was generated by the immunoSEQ multiplex PCR assay. A mixture of 60 forward primers for TCR Vbeta segments and 13 reverse primers for TCR Jbeta segments was used in the multiplex PCR. This immuneACCESS table, as held by TCRdb, lists in-frame sequences with V and J called but not all clones. Of the missing ones, under half trace to an unresolved V gene in checked studies; the others have no known cause. The sample table lists some 100,000 clones, 84% of them with a count of one. The ten most abundant clones make up roughly 1.2% of the sample. Sequenced: PBMCs. These receptors were collected from a woman younger than 35 in good health and CMV-seronegative.

The CDR3 DNA reads TGTGCCAGCAGCGAACGCGGGGGAAACACCGGGGAGCTGTTTTTT. Residues: CASSERGGNTGELFF. The chain has TRBV5-6 and TRBJ2-2, with TRBD2 matching over 7 bases. CDR1 and CDR2 from the germline V gene are SGHDT and YYEEEE. The CDR3 has 15 residues. The trim removed 4 bases at V and 2 bases at J, leaving 5 bases unmatched.

In its sample, this clone was seen a few times. The CDR3 here is CASSEGSLGHTDTQYF. CDR3 DNA sequence: TGTGCCAGCAGTGAGGGTAGTCTGGGCCACACAGATACGCAGTATTTT. This sequence joins TRBV6-4 and TRBJ2-3; D gene ambiguous. This CDR3 is built from 16 residues. The V gene's germline CDR1 is MRHNA and CDR2 SNTAGT. V was pared by 3 bases and J by 2 bases, with 15 bases between.

The genes are TRBV28 and TRBJ1-2; D is perhaps TRBD1 (6 bases). The CDR3 extends over 13 amino acids. CDR1 MDHEN and CDR2 SYDVKM come from the germline V gene. The V gene lost 3 bases and the J gene lost 10 bases, with 15 bases spanning the gap. The CDR3 DNA reads TGTGCCAGCAGTTTTGGGACACTTCGGAACTACACCTTC. It codes for CASSFGTLRNYTF.

This clone has a handful of counts. The chain uses TRBV11-2 and TRBJ1-4; the match to TRBD1 covers 8 bases. This CDR3 has 14 residues. With V trimmed by 5 bases and J by 8 bases, 7 bases remained unmatched. CDR1 SGHAT and CDR2 FQNNGV come from the germline V gene. The CDR3: CASSPWTGWEKLFF. CDR3 nucleotides: TGTGCCAGCAGCCCCTGGACAGGGTGGGAAAAACTGTTTTTT.

The chain recombines TRBV21-1 with TRBJ2-7; the D call of TRBD1 is as the table states it, not checked on the DNA. TRBV21-1 represents a pseudogene. The CDR3 has 15 residues. CDR3 residues: CASSKGQGPSYEQYF. For the CDR3, the DNA is TGTGCCAGCAGCAAAGGACAGGGGCCCTCCTACGAGCAGTACTTC.

J is TRBJ2-3 and V is TRBV5-6, with 14 bases that match TRBD2. After removal of 3 bases from V and 6 bases from J, the junction contained 3 bases not matched to a gene. CDR3 size: 15 residues. Germline CDR1 is SGHDT and CDR2 is YYEEEE. CDR3 sequence reads: CASSWGLAGADTQYF. In DNA, the CDR3 is TGTGCCAGCAGCTGGGGACTAGCGGGAGCGGATACGCAGTATTTT.

The chain carries TRBV19 and TRBJ1-3, with 7 bases matching TRBD1. The trim removed 6 bases at V and 4 bases at J, leaving 9 bases unmatched. Germline V lookup: CDR1 LNHDA, CDR2 SQIVND (reference sequence). CDR3 length: 15 residues. The chain's CDR3 is CASRRDREPGNTIYF. In DNA, the CDR3 is TGTGCCAGTAGACGAGACAGGGAGCCCGGAAACACCATATATTTT. The full variable domain, with the rest looked up from reference TRBV19 and TRBJ1-3, is DGGITQSPKYLFRKEGQNVTLSCEQNLNHDAMYWYRQDPGQGLRLIYYSQIVNDFQKGDIAEGYSVSREKKESFPLTVTSAQKNPTAFYLCASRRDREPGNTIYFGEGSWLTVV.

The chain links TRBV27 to TRBJ2-5; 7 bases map to TRBD1. The tail of the sequence fits TRBJ2-7 better, so the J call may be wrong. CDR3 length: 15 amino acids. Germline CDR1 MNHEY, CDR2 SMNVEV (reference sequence). For the CDR3, the DNA is TGTGCCAGCAGTTCCCGGGACAGCGCCTCCTACGAGCAGTACTTC. Translation gives CASSSRDSASYEQYF.

This clone was observed a handful of times. The J gene is TRBJ2-1, the V gene TRBV7-3, with 7 bases aligning to TRBD2. The CDR3 is made up of 15 amino acids. After removal of 4 bases from V and 4 bases from J, the junction contained 7 bases not matched to a gene. Germline V gene data show CDR1 as SGHTA and CDR2 as FQGTGA. CDR3 residues: CASSSDGTKYNEQFF. DNA for the CDR3: TGTGCCAGCAGCTCCGACGGGACTAAATACAATGAGCAGTTCTTC.

The chain recombines TRBV7-8 with TRBJ2-2, with TRBD2 as a possible D gene (5 bases). The CDR3 spans 14 residues. Trimming shortened V by 5 bases and J by 5 bases, and 12 bases separated the two germline ends. In germline, CDR1 is SGHVS, CDR2 FQNEAQ. The CDR3 nucleotides are TGTGCCAGCAGCCCGAGCGGCATAACCGGGGAGCTGTTTTTT. Its translation: CASSPSGITGELFF.

The gene calls are TRBV7-3 and TRBJ1-1; no reliable D call. CDR1 SGHTA and CDR2 FQGTGA come from the germline V gene. Between the trimmed V and J ends, which lost 5 bases and 4 bases, there was a span of 11 bases. The CDR3 consists of 13 residues. The CDR3 DNA sequence: TGTGCCAGCAGCCAAAGCCCTGGCACTGAAGCTTTCTTT. This codes for CASSQSPGTEAFF. The full variable domain, in which reference TRBV7-3 and TRBJ1-1 provide the parts outside the CDR3, is GAGVSQTPSNKVTEKGKYVELRCDPISGHTALYWYRQSLGQGPEFLIYFQGTGAADDSGLPNDRFFAVRPEGSVSTLKIQRTERGDSAVYLCASSQSPGTEAFFGQGTRLTVV.

This chain connects TRBV5-8 to TRBJ2-3, with D maybe TRBD1 (6 bases). Deletions cut 0 bases from V and 1 base from J, with 12 bases between. Germline-derived CDR1 and CDR2 are SGHTS and YDEGEE. CDR3 size: 16 residues. In DNA form, the CDR3 reads TGTGCCAGCAGCTTGGGGCAGGGGAGTCGCACAGATACGCAGTATTTT. This sequence encodes CASSLGQGSRTDTQYF.

Turning to this clone: Mismatch with germline at one junction end may stem from a read error. The chain recombines TRBV7-9 with TRBJ1-4; no reliable D call. Germline V gene data show CDR1 as SEHNR and CDR2 as FQNEAQ (reference sequence). This CDR3 is 17 amino acids long. This CDR3 is CSSIEPPAQGLAEKLFF. Here the CDR3 DNA reads TGTTCCAGCATCGAACCCCCGGCCCAAGGACTTGCAGAAAAACTGTTTTTT.

This clone turned up a few times. The CDR3 sequence is CASTTGGRQYF. CDR3 nucleotide sequence: TGTGCCTCTACTACCGGGGGGAGGCAGTACTTC. This chain links TRBV30 with TRBJ2-7, with 7 nucleotides matching TRBD2. Germline CDR1 and CDR2: GTSNPN and SVGIG (reference sequence). The CDR3 has 11 residues. V lost 7 bases and J lost 9; bases outside the gene matches: 9.

The V and J genes are TRBV5-6 and TRBJ2-5; D is unclear. Trimming shortened V by 1 base and J by 3 bases, and 10 bases separated the two germline ends. In germline, CDR1 is SGHDT, CDR2 YYEEEE. The CDR3 is 14 residues long. The CDR3 DNA is TGTGCCAGCAGCTTGCTAGTACCTAAAGAGACCCAGTACTTC. This translates into CASSLLVPKETQYF. Together with reference TRBV5-6 and TRBJ2-5, the CDR3 gives the full variable domain: DAGVTQSPTHLIKTRGQQVTLRCSPKSGHDTVSWYQQALGQGPQFIFQYYEEEERQRGNFPDRFSGHQFPNYSSELNVNALLLGDSALYLCASSLLVPKETQYFGPGTRLLVL.

The chain has TRBV30 and TRBJ2-2; 8 bases map to TRBD2. CDR1 and CDR2 from the germline V gene are GTSNPN and SVGIG (reference sequence). This CDR3 has 14 amino acids. The ends lost 5 bases at V and 5 bases at J; junction bases unmatched: 7. CDR3 nucleotides: TGTGCCTGGGCAGCGGGGGCGGGGACCGGGGAGCTGTTTTTT. This translates into CAWAAGAGTGELFF.

V and J are TRBV30 and TRBJ2-7; 7 bases are shared with TRBD2. After removal of 3 bases from V and 5 bases from J, the junction contained 16 bases not matched to a gene. In germline, CDR1 is GTSNPN, CDR2 SVGIG (reference sequence). The CDR3 is 16 amino acids. The CDR3 DNA reads TGTGCCTGGAGCGATTGGAGCGGGACGGGTGGGGACGAGCAGTACTTC. Translating gives CAWSDWSGTGGDEQYF. Complete variable domain (other parts from reference TRBV30 and TRBJ2-7): SQTIHQWPATLVQPVGSPLSLECTVEGTSNPNLYWYRQAAGRGLQLLFYSVGIGQISSEVPQNLSASRPQDRQFILSSKKLLLSDSGFYLCAWSDWSGTGGDEQYFGPGTRLTVT.

The V gene is TRBV6-1, the J gene TRBJ2-1; TRBD2 might be the D (5 bases). Germline V CDR1 and CDR2: MNHNS, SASEGT. The length of the CDR3 is 15 residues. The ends were cut back, 10 bases at V and 5 bases at J, with 21 bases in the middle. Here the CDR3 reads CATRRLGTQNNEQFF. CDR3 DNA: TGTGCCACCCGGAGGTTGGGAACTCAAAACAATGAGCAGTTCTTC.

This chain uses TRBV28 with TRBJ2-5; TRBD1 matches at 7 bases. The V and J ends lost 6 bases and 2 bases, in that order; junction bases with no gene match: 6. This CDR3 has 14 residues. The germline V gene has CDR1 MDHEN and CDR2 SYDVKM. The DNA for the CDR3 is TGTGCCAGCAGGGGGGACAGAGAACAAGAGACCCAGTACTTC. This encodes CASRGDREQETQYF.

This clone has just a few counts. The V gene is TRBV28, the J gene TRBJ1-1; TRBD1 agrees at 7 bases. The germline V gene encodes CDR1 MDHEN and CDR2 SYDVKM. This CDR3 is built from 12 residues. V shed 6 bases, J shed 7 bases, and the junction held 5 bases outside the gene matches. CDR3 region: CASSTGEFEAFF. For the CDR3, the DNA is TGTGCCAGCAGCACAGGGGAGTTTGAAGCTTTCTTT.

This clone ranks as medium-sized (0.01 to 0.1%). The chain couples TRBV4-2 to TRBJ1-4, with D maybe TRBD1 (6 bases). Trimming took 0 bases from V and 3 from J, leaving 11 bases between them. The CDR3 is 16 amino acids. Germline values: CDR1 LGHNA, CDR2 YNFKEQ. The DNA of the CDR3 is TGTGCCAGCAGCCAAGAGCGAGGGGGGGCTAATGAAAAACTGTTTTTT. It codes for CASSQERGGANEKLFF.

V and J are TRBV5-6 and TRBJ2-1, with TRBD1 matching 10 bases. The CDR3 runs to 16 residues. J gave up 5 bases and V 3 bases, and 8 bases lay outside the gene matches. The germline gives CDR1 SGHDT, CDR2 YYEEEE. The CDR3: CASSSSWDRGDNEQFF. The CDR3 DNA is TGTGCCAGCAGCTCCTCCTGGGACAGGGGCGACAATGAGCAGTTCTTC.